The 8 T cell receptor beta chains below all came from one sample that was sequenced in a study of Ad26.COV2.S vaccination and SARS-CoV-2 variants. Treatment here: some 20 received Ad26.COV2.S at low or high dose, single or two shots; about 5 received placebo; per-sample allocation not given. Samples were taken on day 63 after the first vaccine or placebo injection. TCRdb's table, derived via immunoSEQ multiplex PCR, lists solely in-frame clones and lacks some. The sample includes around 300,000 clones, approximately 87% of them seen just once. Sequenced material: peripheral blood, taken in a trial of Ad26.COV2.S vaccine versus placebo. These receptors originate from a person aged 18-65 years who received the Ad26.COV2.S COVID-19 vaccine or a placebo.

The rearrangement joins TRBV4-3 to TRBJ2-3; D gene unclear. Germline CDR1 reads LGHNA; CDR2 reads YSLEER. The CDR3 consists of 16 residues. The V and J ends lost 0 bases and 2 bases respectively, with 12 bases between them. In nucleotides, the CDR3 is TGCGCCAGCAGCCAAGATAGGTCTCCTTCCACAGATACGCAGTATTTT. Translated: CASSQDRSPSTDTQYF.

The chain uses TRBV6-5 and TRBJ1-1; unclear D gene. Trimming took 2 bases from V and 1 from J, leaving 11 bases between them. This CDR3 region has 15 residues. From germline, CDR1 is MNHEY and CDR2 SVGAGI. The CDR3, as DNA: TGTGCCAGCAGTTACAGGGTTACGACGAACACTGAAGCTTTCTTT. Its translation is CASSYRVTTNTEAFF.

V gene TRBV5-8 combines with J gene TRBJ1-2; 12 nucleotides match TRBD1. V was clipped by 0 bases and J by 8 bases; unmatched bases: 17. The CDR3 loop spans 19 amino acids. Germline V gene data show CDR1 as SGHTS and CDR2 as YDEGEE. CDR3 in DNA: TGTGCCAGCAGCTTGGAGGGTTACCTCCCGGGACAGGGGGCCTGGGGCTACACCTTC. Residues: CASSLEGYLPGQGAWGYTF.

The gene calls are TRBV9 and TRBJ1-2, with D hard to call. Germline V gives CDR1 SGDLS, CDR2 YYNGEE. V lost 0 bases and J 7 bases, leaving 19 bases between the germline ends. The CDR3 has 16 residues. CDR3 protein: CASSVDVSETSGGYTF. The CDR3 coding sequence is TGTGCCAGCAGCGTAGATGTATCCGAGACTTCGGGTGGCTACACCTTC.

Remarks on this clone: The same CDR3 can be traced to other DNA sequences in this sample. This sequence joins TRBV12-3 or TRBV12-4 and TRBJ1-1, with unresolved D. The CDR3 has 13 residues. V was clipped by 3 bases and J by 1 base, with 6 bases between them. Written as DNA, the CDR3 is TGTGCCAGCAGTTTCGGGGAGAACACTGAAGCTTTCTTT. Amino acids: CASSFGENTEAFF.

The chain combines TRBV27 with TRBJ1-1; D is possibly TRBD1 (5 bases). Trimming stripped 1 base from V and 2 bases from J, with 17 bases between. Germline loops: CDR1 MNHEY, CDR2 SMNVEV (reference sequence). There are 17 residues in the CDR3. The CDR3 DNA follows: TGTGCCAGCAGTTTATACCCACCCAGGGAAACAAACACTGAAGCTTTCTTT. Translating gives CASSLYPPRETNTEAFF.

This clone was counted a single time. The chain joins TRBV7-7 to TRBJ2-5; 10 nucleotides agree with TRBD2. The CDR3 runs 16 residues. The V gene end was trimmed by 5 bases and the J gene end by 2 bases; junction bases not matched to a gene: 8. The germline CDR1 and CDR2 sequences are SSHAT and FNYEAQ (reference sequence). Here the CDR3 DNA reads TGTGCCAGCAGCCATTTCAGCGGGGGGGCTCAAGAGACCCAGTACTTC. This translates into CASSHFSGGAQETQYF.

V and J are TRBV15 and TRBJ2-3; no firm D call. The CDR3 is 17 residues long. The V end was cut by 2 bases, the J end by 0 bases, with 15 bases between. Germline V gene data show CDR1 as LNHNV and CDR2 as YYDKDF (reference sequence). The CDR3 DNA is TGTGCCACCAGCAGACGTTTGGAGTTGGGTAGCACAGATACGCAGTATTTT. Protein sequence: CATSRRLELGSTDTQYF.